The 16 T cell receptor beta chains given below trace back to one sample, sequenced in a study of cytomegalovirus exposure and HLA in healthy donors. The PCR used 60 Vbeta and 13 Jbeta primers. Sequencing used immunoSEQ multiplex PCR; TCRdb keeps in-frame clones, though not all of them. The sample carries 100,000 to 150,000 clones, 65% to 90% recorded once. The sequenced material came from PBMCs. These receptors were taken from a man younger than 35 in good health and CMV-seronegative.

The chain carries TRBV27 and TRBJ2-2, with D tentatively TRBD1 (5 bases). Germline V gene sequence: CDR1 MNHEY, CDR2 SMNVEV (reference sequence). V lost 9 bases, J lost 0 bases, and 11 bases lay in between. The CDR3 is 14 amino acids. For the CDR3, the DNA is TGTGCCAGTAAGACAGTCGCGAACACCGGGGAGCTGTTTTTT. Translated: CASKTVANTGELFF.

This clone was seen once. J is TRBJ2-5 and V is TRBV25-1; 7 bases are a match to TRBD2. Germline V gives CDR1 MGHDK, CDR2 SYGVNS. This CDR3 is 15 amino acids long. With 2 bases clipped from V and 5 bases from J, the junction kept 8 bases outside the gene matches. Here the CDR3 DNA reads TGTGCCAGCAGTGAAGCTAGCGGTGTAGGGGAGACCCAGTACTTC. It specifies CASSEASGVGETQYF. The complete variable domain, with remaining parts taken from reference TRBV25-1 and TRBJ2-5, reads EADIYQTPRYLVIGTGKKITLECSQTMGHDKMYWYQQDPGMELHLIHYSYGVNSTEKGDLSSESTVSRIRTEHFPLTLESARPSHTSQYLCASSEASGVGETQYFGPGTRLLVL.

This clone has only a few counts. V is TRBV9 and J is TRBJ2-5, with D tentatively TRBD2 (5 bases). The CDR3 runs 15 residues. The germline V gene has CDR1 SGDLS and CDR2 YYNGEE. Trimming pared 0 bases from V and 3 bases from J, leaving 12 bases between. In nucleotides, the CDR3 is TGTGCCAGCAGCGTAGCGGGAACGTCCAAAGAGACCCAGTACTTC. It codes for CASSVAGTSKETQYF. The full variable domain, completed using reference TRBV9 and TRBJ2-5, is DSGVTQTPKHLITATGQRVTLRCSPRSGDLSVYWYQQSLDQGLQFLIQYYNGEERAKGNILERFSAQQFPDLHSELNLSSLELGDSALYFCASSVAGTSKETQYFGPGTRLLVL.

The gene calls are TRBV5-1 and TRBJ2-7; 7 positions match TRBD1. V was pared by 3 bases and J by 6 bases, with 3 bases of the junction left unmatched. The CDR3 spans 12 residues. Per the germline V gene, CDR1 is SGHRS and CDR2 is YFSETQ. As DNA, the CDR3 is TGCGCCAGCAGCTCTCGGGACAGCGAGCAGTACTTC. Translating it yields CASSSRDSEQYF.

This chain connects TRBV4-1 to TRBJ2-3; D unresolved. V was trimmed by 0 bases and J by 6 bases, leaving 19 bases between them. This CDR3 has 17 residues. Germline V gene sequence: CDR1 MGHRA, CDR2 YSYEKL. CDR3 nucleotide sequence: TGCGCCAGCAGCCAAGATCCAGTGCCACCTCTCACGGATACGCAGTATTTT. It is translated as CASSQDPVPPLTDTQYF.

This clone was seen only once. V is TRBV7-6 and J is TRBJ2-7; 9 bases line up with TRBD1. The junction had 15 bases not matched to a gene; V was cut back by 5 bases and J by 7 bases. The germline V gene has CDR1 SGHVS and CDR2 FNYEAQ. The length of the CDR3 is 16 residues. The CDR3 spells CASSHDPGQGSREQYF. CDR3 DNA sequence: TGTGCCAGCAGCCATGATCCGGGACAGGGCTCTCGGGAGCAGTACTTC.

V is TRBV18 and J is TRBJ1-2; TRBD1 matches at 12 bases. Trimming at V came to 4 bases and at J to 6 bases, leaving 9 bases not matched to a gene. Germline V gene data show CDR1 as KGHSH and CDR2 as LQKENI. The CDR3 is 16 residues long. The CDR3 DNA reads as TGTGCCAGCTCACGCGCCGGGACAGGGGGCAGCCATGGCTACACCTTC. It yields the protein CASSRAGTGGSHGYTF.

This clone has a single count. The chain recombines TRBV7-9 with TRBJ1-2; 8 bases map to TRBD1. The CDR3 covers 13 residues. The junction had 3 bases not matched to a gene; V was cut back by 5 bases and J by 4 bases. Per the germline V gene, CDR1 is SEHNR and CDR2 is FQNEAQ (reference sequence). Written as DNA, the CDR3 is TGTGCCAGCAGCCCTGACAGGGGCTATGGCTACACCTTC. Translation: CASSPDRGYGYTF.

CDR3 sequence (DNA): TGCGCCAGCAATGGGGGGGGCGCGGATAGCAATCAGCCCCAGCATTTT. This encodes CASNGGGADSNQPQHF. This chain uses TRBV10-2 with TRBJ1-5, with a possible D match to TRBD1 (6 bases). Germline V gene lookup returns CDR1 WSHSY and CDR2 SAAADI. This CDR3 contains 16 residues. V lost 7 bases and J 0 bases, leaving 16 bases between the germline ends.

The rearrangement links TRBV11-2 to TRBJ1-5; 8 bases fit TRBD1. Germline CDR1 SGHAT, CDR2 FQNNGV. The CDR3 has 13 residues. The trim removed 5 bases at V and 5 bases at J, leaving 2 bases unmatched. The CDR3 region is CASSPDRDQPQHF. DNA for the CDR3: TGTGCCAGCAGCCCGGACAGGGATCAGCCCCAGCATTTT.

The V call is TRBV6-5, the J call TRBJ2-2; the D is unclear. Germline V CDR1 and CDR2: MNHEY, SVGAGI. The ends were cut back, 10 bases at V and 8 bases at J, with 11 bases in the middle. The CDR3 loop spans 11 amino acids. This chain's CDR3 is CATTRRGELFF. Here the CDR3 DNA reads TGTGCCACCACTCGCCGGGGGGAGCTGTTTTTT.

V and J are TRBV10-3 and TRBJ2-5; D not resolved. The end of the DNA is better explained by TRBJ2-7, so the J call may be wrong. The CDR3 is made up of 13 amino acids. Germline CDR1 reads ENHRY; CDR2 reads SYGVKD. The CDR3 sequence is CAIEAPGSYEQYF. CDR3 nucleotide sequence: TGTGCCATCGAGGCACCTGGGTCCTACGAGCAGTACTTC.

This clone was seen only once. This chain links TRBV6-5 with TRBJ1-2; the D gene is possibly TRBD1 (6 bases). Trimming cost V 5 bases and J 7 bases, with 17 bases left between them. CDR3 length equals 14 residues. CDR1 and CDR2 (germline): MNHEY, SVGAGI. In DNA form, the CDR3 reads TGTGCCAGCAGTCCCGACAGGTTTCTCGCTGGCTACACCTTC. Residues: CASSPDRFLAGYTF.

This chain links TRBV6-4 with TRBJ1-1, with D uncertain. CDR1 MRHNA and CDR2 SNTAGT come from the germline V gene. This CDR3 contains 13 residues. Trimming stripped 3 bases from V and 1 base from J, with 6 bases between. This chain's CDR3 is CASSEKPNTEAFF. The DNA for the CDR3 is TGTGCCAGCAGTGAGAAGCCGAACACTGAAGCTTTCTTT.

This clone was recorded a few times. V and J are TRBV30 and TRBJ1-4; no definite D call. The CDR3 is 15 residues long. The germline V gene encodes CDR1 GTSNPN and CDR2 SVGIG (reference sequence). V was cut by 3 bases and J by 0 bases, with 11 bases left in between. CDR3 nucleotides: TGTGCCTGGAGGAGGTTAGCAGCAACTAATGAAAAACTGTTTTTT. This encodes CAWRRLAATNEKLFF.

This clone was seen just once. The chain is built from TRBV7-2 and TRBJ2-5, with 7 bases identical to TRBD1. CDR3 length: 13 residues. V was clipped by 5 bases and J by 4 bases; unmatched bases: 4. Germline V gives CDR1 SGHTA, CDR2 FQGNSA. Here the CDR3 reads CASSPRTGETQYF. The CDR3 coding sequence is TGTGCCAGCAGCCCTCGGACAGGAGAGACCCAGTACTTC.